This TCR beta chain was obtained from a study of HIV-infected patients and healthy controls. Overall study findings and caveats: Healthy controls shared more CDR3 sequences between individuals than HIV-infected patients did. Only sixteen HIV-infected individuals were processed, a major limit on how widely findings apply.

Approximately 500 ng RNA was reverse transcribed with alpha and beta constant-region primers. Alpha and beta chain libraries were made separately by chain-specific third strand synthesis with multiplexing indices. Using its own MiXCR run on the 5' RACE reads, TCRdb lists one record per CDR3 protein. The table records roughly 17,000 distinct CDR3 sequences, around 5.5% of them present only once. The V end was cut by 2 bases, the J end by 0 bases, with 17 bases between. The CDR3 extends over 18 amino acids. Germline CDR1 KGHSH, CDR2 LQKENI. A remark on this clonotype: Its antigen is unknown.

No cell fractionation was done, so the repertoire covers all unsorted peripheral blood T cells. Sequenced sample: blood. The rearrangement joins TRBV18 to TRBJ2-4, with D possibly TRBD1 on 5 matching bases. This clonotype was obtained from an adult in good health. In nucleotides, the CDR3 is TGTGCCAGCTCACCATACAGGACAAACAATCTAGCCAAAAACATTCAGTACTTC. This translates into CASSPYRTNNLAKNIQYF. Using reference TRBV18 and TRBJ2-4 for the parts outside the CDR3, the full variable domain is NAGVMQNPRHLVRRRGQEARLRCSPMKGHSHVYWYRQLPEEGLKFMVYLQKENIIDESGMPKERFSAEFPKEGPSILRIQQVVRGDSAAYFCASSPYRTNNLAKNIQYFGAGTRLSVL.